This is a list of T cell receptor beta chains from one sample in a study of PD-1 blockade in classical Hodgkin lymphoma. The table came from immunoSEQ multiplex PCR; TCRdb's copy has only in-frame clones and leaves some out. The table lists approximately 30,000 clones, around three quarters of them singletons. Sequencing used peripheral blood mononuclear cells (PBMCs), obtained before the fourth cycle of nivolumab. Receptors were obtained from a human donor with classical Hodgkin lymphoma. CDR3s include the opening cysteine and the closing phenylalanine or tryptophan. D genes are given only for firm matches.

>TRBV6-6|NA|TRBJ2-7
CASSFSFEQYF
TGTGCCAGCAGTTTTTCGTTCGAGCAGTACTTC
>TRBV7-2|TRBD1|TRBJ1-5
CASSLGTGGPKNQPQHF
TGTGCCAGCAGCTTAGGGACAGGGGGCCCTAAGAATCAGCCCCAGCATTTT
>TRBV27|NA|TRBJ1-6
CASSPVRSYNSPLHF
TGTGCCAGCAGCCCCGTCCGTTCCTATAATTCACCCCTCCACTTT
>TRBV2|NA|TRBJ1-1
CASSGDSSEAFF
TGTGCCAGCAGTGGGGACTCTTCTGAAGCTTTCTTT
>TRBV7-2|NA|TRBJ1-6
CASSLDVTYSFNSPLHF
TGTGCCAGCAGCTTAGATGTGACATACTCTTTCAATTCACCCCTCCACTTT
>TRBV6-6|TRBD1|TRBJ1-5
CASSYGTGGPWEPQHF
TGTGCCAGCAGTTATGGGACAGGGGGACCTTGGGAGCCCCAGCATTTT
>TRBV28|NA|TRBJ2-7
CASTTRPYGPYEQYF
TGTGCCAGCACCACGCGCCCTTACGGGCCCTACGAGCAGTACTTC
>TRBV7-9|NA|TRBJ2-3
CASSFSHGGRTDTQYF
TGTGCCAGCAGCTTCTCCCACGGGGGACGTACAGATACGCAGTATTTT
>TRBV28|NA|TRBJ2-7
CASSRQGSAYEQYF
TGTGCCAGCAGTCGTCAGGGGAGTGCCTACGAGCAGTACTTC
>TRBV7-9|NA|TRBJ1-4
CASSLRQPTNEKLFF
TGTGCCAGCAGCTTGAGACAGCCAACTAATGAAAAACTGTTTTTT
>TRBV28|NA|TRBJ1-5
CASKAGNQPQHF
TGTGCCAGCAAGGCGGGGAATCAGCCCCAGCATTTT